These 17 T cell receptor beta chains were all obtained from the same sample, sequenced in a study of shared clonotypes between healthy human individuals. Libraries were prepared by immunoSEQ multiplex PCR; TCRdb keeps only in-frame clonotypes and omits some of them. The repertoire holds around 720,000 clones, with less than 80% as singletons. Sequenced material: memory CD4+ T cells sorted from blood. The subset: CD45RA-negative fraction. The receptor source for this set is a woman aged 30 to 39 in good health.

CDR3 residues: CASSLTGNTEAFF. The CDR3 nucleotides are TGTGCCAGCAGCTTGACGGGGAACACTGAAGCTTTCTTT. The chain is built from TRBV7-3 and TRBJ1-1; D is unresolved. The CDR3 runs 13 residues. The germline CDR1 and CDR2 sequences are SGHTA and FQGTGA. V lost 3 bases and J lost 1, with 6 bases in between.

This chain joins TRBV19 and TRBJ2-7, with TRBD2 matching 11 bases. CDR1 LNHDA and CDR2 SQIVND come from the germline V gene (reference sequence). The CDR3 sequence is 16 residues long. V trimming: 1 base; J trimming: 4 bases; junction bases outside the gene matches: 6. CDR3 in amino acids: CASSIGGTSGLYEQYF. DNA of the CDR3: TGTGCCAGTAGTATAGGGGGGACTAGCGGACTTTACGAGCAGTACTTC.

This chain links TRBV5-1 with TRBJ1-2; TRBD1 might be the D (5 bases). The CDR3 spans 13 residues. Trimming stripped 4 bases from V and 5 bases from J, with 12 bases between. Germline lookup yields CDR1 SGHRS and CDR2 YFSETQ. Here the CDR3 DNA reads TGCGCCAGCAGCCCGGACACAAATTATGGCTACACCTTC. Translating it yields CASSPDTNYGYTF.

This clone has ten or more counts. This sample includes further DNA sequences coding for the same CDR3. The chain is built from TRBV19 and TRBJ2-7, with D perhaps TRBD1 (5 bases). The CDR3 length is 15 residues. In germline, CDR1 is LNHDA, CDR2 SQIVND (reference sequence). The V gene lost 4 bases and the J gene lost 0 bases, with 13 bases spanning the gap. CDR3 nucleotides: TGTGCCAGTAGTAATCAGGGATCGAGCTCCTACGAGCAGTACTTC. This codes for CASSNQGSSSYEQYF.

V is TRBV4-2 and J is TRBJ2-3, with TRBD2 as a possible D gene (6 bases). The CDR3 is 17 residues long. Deletions cut 0 bases from V and 6 bases from J, with 19 bases between. Per germline, CDR1 LGHNA and CDR2 YNFKEQ. This chain's CDR3 is CASSQDGSGEWRDTQYF. Here the CDR3 DNA reads TGTGCCAGCAGCCAAGATGGGTCGGGAGAGTGGCGGGATACGCAGTATTTT.

The chain is built from TRBV29-1 and TRBJ1-2; D call uncertain. Germline V gene sequence: CDR1 SQVTM, CDR2 ANQGSEA. The CDR3 is made up of 13 amino acids. Trimming left V 4 bases short and J 0 bases short, with 9 bases between. DNA for the CDR3: TGCAGCGTTGTGTCAGTAGCTAACTATGGCTACACCTTC. Translated: CSVVSVANYGYTF.

The CDR3 region has the DNA TGTGCCAGCAGCTCGTGGAGCACCGGCACAGATACGCAGTATTTT. Encoded protein: CASSSWSTGTDTQYF. The V call is TRBV7-8, the J call TRBJ2-3; D unclear. Germline lookup yields CDR1 SGHVS and CDR2 FQNEAQ. Trimming removed 4 bases from V and 1 base from J, with 12 bases in between. The CDR3 length is 15 residues. Filled out from reference TRBV7-8 and TRBJ2-3, the complete variable domain reads GAGVSQSPRYKVAKRGQDVALRCDPISGHVSLFWYQQALGQGPEFLTYFQNEAQLDKSGLPSDRFFAERPEGSVSTLKIQRTQQEDSAVYLCASSSWSTGTDTQYFGPGTRLTVL.

The chain is built from TRBV5-8 and TRBJ1-2; D not certain. Germline V gene data show CDR1 as SGHTS and CDR2 as YDEGEE. CDR3 length equals 13 residues. V lost 5 bases, J lost 8 bases, and 16 bases lay in between. The CDR3 is CASRLRVVGGYTF. The CDR3 DNA sequence: TGTGCCAGCAGATTGCGGGTGGTTGGCGGCTACACCTTC.

The J gene is TRBJ2-7, the V gene TRBV7-2, with 8 bases identical to TRBD2. The J segment lost 4 bases and the V segment lost 6 bases, leaving 11 bases of the junction unmatched. The CDR3 sequence is 15 residues long. Germline loops: CDR1 SGHTA, CDR2 FQGNSA. The CDR3 DNA follows: TGTGCCAGCAGTTCCCATAGCGGGAACTGGTACGAGCAGTACTTC. Protein sequence: CASSSHSGNWYEQYF.

This chain connects TRBV28 to TRBJ1-1, with D possibly matching TRBD1 (5 bases). V dropped 3 bases and J dropped 11 bases, with 13 bases sitting between them. This CDR3 has 12 residues. Per the germline V gene, CDR1 is MDHEN and CDR2 is SYDVKM. CDR3 protein: CASSFAGLMAFF. CDR3 coding DNA: TGTGCCAGCAGTTTCGCAGGGTTGATGGCTTTCTTT.

The gene calls are TRBV10-2 and TRBJ1-1; tentatively, D is TRBD1 (5 bases). The CDR3 runs to 12 residues. Deletions cut 7 bases from V and 4 bases from J, with 10 bases between. Germline CDR1 reads WSHSY; CDR2 reads SAAADI. This chain's CDR3 is CASTGGATEAFF. CDR3 sequence (DNA): TGCGCCAGCACGGGGGGTGCCACTGAAGCTTTCTTT.

V usage is TRBV6-6 and J usage is TRBJ1-5, with D unclear. CDR1 MNHNY and CDR2 SVGAGI come from the germline V gene (reference sequence). The length of the CDR3 is 12 residues. Trimming took 4 bases from V and 7 from J, leaving 8 bases between them. CDR3 sequence (DNA): TGTGCCAGCAGTTTAAATCGGCAGCCCCAGCATTTT. Translated, it gives CASSLNRQPQHF.

A single count supports this clone. The CDR3 is CASSYTGTGESNEQFF. The CDR3 DNA reads as TGTGCCAGCAGTTACACCGGGACAGGGGAATCCAATGAGCAGTTCTTC. The V call is TRBV6-5, the J call TRBJ2-1, with TRBD1 matching 10 bases. The CDR3 has 16 residues. Germline lookup yields CDR1 MNHEY and CDR2 SVGAGI. The V and J ends lost 2 bases and 6 bases, in that order; junction bases with no gene match: 7.

The chain joins TRBV7-7 to TRBJ2-1; D is uncertain. Germline CDR1 reads SSHAT; CDR2 reads FNYEAQ (reference sequence). This CDR3 is 13 amino acids long. With 5 bases removed from V and 8 bases from J, the gap between germline ends came to 13 bases. The DNA for the CDR3 is TGTGCCAGCAGCCTAAGTGAGGCGGATGAGCAGTTCTTC. It translates to CASSLSEADEQFF.

The genes are TRBV28 and TRBJ2-7, with D unclear. CDR3 size: 12 residues. In germline, CDR1 is MDHEN, CDR2 SYDVKM. Between the trimmed V and J ends, which lost 3 bases and 4 bases, there was a span of 7 bases. CDR3 residues: CASSFPPYEQYF. The CDR3 DNA is TGTGCCAGCAGTTTTCCCCCTTACGAGCAGTACTTC.

The genes are TRBV6-4 and TRBJ2-2; no firm D call. Germline values: CDR1 MRHNA, CDR2 SNTAGT. The germline V and J ends were trimmed by 3 bases and 2 bases, with 4 bases remaining between them. The CDR3 runs to 13 residues. This CDR3 is CASSEHNTGELFF. The CDR3 DNA sequence: TGTGCCAGCAGTGAACATAACACCGGGGAGCTGTTTTTT.

This chain links TRBV15 with TRBJ2-1; D perhaps matches TRBD2 (5 bases). The V gene's germline CDR1 is LNHNV and CDR2 YYDKDF (reference sequence). This CDR3 contains 16 residues. Trimming left V 3 bases short and J 4 bases short, with 16 bases between. The CDR3 nucleotides read TGTGCCACCAGCAGGGAGGCGCTCTTCGGGTACAATGAGCAGTTCTTC. This translates into CATSREALFGYNEQFF.